Below, one T cell receptor (beta chain) is given with its context. Its cognate antigen is unknown. The library was made from cDNA and included unique molecular identifiers. Some 540,000 cDNA molecules were obtained from about 0.98 to 11 million T cells. From the PCR reads, TCRdb called clonotypes with MiXCR, one entry per CDR3 protein. The sample contains 750,000 to 950,000 distinct CDR3 sequences, 46% of which appear only once. This record comes from a study of post-analysis software for immune sequencing data. Study-wide results and caveats: Controls' normalized Chao1 diversity significantly exceeded that of multiple sclerosis patients.

Sequenced: blood. The TCR sequence derives from a girl aged 10 to 17 with multiple sclerosis.

CDR3 coding DNA: TGTGCCACCAGCAGAGTAGAGCTATCGCCCATCACAGATACGCAGTATTTT. Translating gives CATSRVELSPITDTQYF. The chain is built from TRBV15 and TRBJ2-3; D gene unclear. The CDR3 sequence is 17 residues long. Trimming removed 1 base at V and 2 bases at J, with 16 bases between. Germline-derived CDR1 and CDR2 are LNHNV and YYDKDF (reference sequence).